These 8 T cell receptor beta chains came from one sample sequenced in a study of cytomegalovirus exposure and HLA in healthy donors. PCR was performed using 60 Vbeta and 13 Jbeta primers. Measured with immunoSEQ multiplex PCR; TCRdb has only the in-frame clones, and not every one. The data contain under 130,000 clones, 79% of them singletons. The sequencing sample was made of PBMCs. These receptors all come from a middle-aged man in good health and CMV-seropositive.

This chain joins TRBV9 and TRBJ2-1; possibly TRBD2 for D (6 bases). Germline CDR1 SGDLS, CDR2 YYNGEE. The V end lost 0 bases, the J end lost 0 bases, and 10 bases lay between the germline ends. This CDR3 has 16 residues. CDR3 DNA: TGTGCCAGCAGCGTAGGGCGGGGTTACTCCTACAATGAGCAGTTCTTC. Its translation: CASSVGRGYSYNEQFF.

The CDR3 sequence is CATSTGGRTGELFF. The CDR3 DNA follows: TGTGCCACCTCGACAGGGGGCCGGACCGGGGAGCTGTTTTTT. The rearrangement uses TRBV27 and TRBJ2-2, with 10 nucleotides matching TRBD1. The CDR3 loop spans 14 amino acids. Germline V CDR1 and CDR2: MNHEY, SMNVEV (reference sequence). V was clipped by 10 bases and J by 5 bases; unmatched bases: 7.

The rearrangement joins TRBV9 to TRBJ2-3; a possible D gene is TRBD2 (6 bases). The CDR3 contains 16 residues. From germline, CDR1 is SGDLS and CDR2 YYNGEE. Deletions cut 3 bases from V and 2 bases from J, with 16 bases between. Written as DNA, the CDR3 is TGTGCCAGCAGCGCCTATAGCGGAAACCCCACAGATACGCAGTATTTT. Protein: CASSAYSGNPTDTQYF.

CDR3 in DNA: TGCGCCAGCAGTGAGACTAGCGGAGAGGCAGATACGCAGTATTTT. This gives the protein CASSETSGEADTQYF. This chain connects TRBV10-2 to TRBJ2-3, with TRBD2 identical over 8 bases. Germline V gene lookup returns CDR1 WSHSY and CDR2 SAAADI. The CDR3 totals 15 residues. J gave up 4 bases and V 2 bases, and 5 bases lay outside the gene matches.

The V and J genes are TRBV5-1 and TRBJ2-5, with TRBD2 matching over 10 bases. From germline, CDR1 is SGHRS and CDR2 YFSETQ. CDR3 size: 15 residues. Unmatched junction bases numbered 6, after V lost 3 bases and J lost 4 bases. The CDR3 DNA sequence: TGCGCCAGCAGCTCAACGAGCGGGAGGGCAGAGACCCAGTACTTC. This gives the protein CASSSTSGRAETQYF.

The V call is TRBV30, the J call TRBJ2-7; D perhaps matches TRBD1 (5 bases). Trimming took off 2 bases at V and 5 bases at J, with 7 bases between the two ends. CDR3 length equals 11 residues. Per the germline V gene, CDR1 is GTSNPN and CDR2 is SVGIG (reference sequence). The CDR3 reads CAWSQGDEQYF. DNA of the CDR3: TGTGCCTGGAGTCAGGGCGACGAGCAGTACTTC.

This clone showed up just a few times. This chain connects TRBV4-3 to TRBJ1-2; D not resolved. V dropped 5 bases and J dropped 2 bases, with 6 bases sitting between them. The CDR3 runs to 12 residues. CDR1 and CDR2 from the germline V gene are LGHNA and YSLEER. The CDR3 DNA follows: TGCGCCAGCAGCGGAGAGAACTATGGCTACACCTTC. Its translation is CASSGENYGYTF.

Only one count was recorded for this clone. The chain employs TRBV30 and TRBJ2-7, with D unresolved. The V end lost 1 base, the J end lost 6 bases, and 7 bases lay between the germline ends. The CDR3 totals 11 residues. The germline gives CDR1 GTSNPN, CDR2 SVGIG (reference sequence). The CDR3 nucleotides read TGTGCCTGGAGTGGAACCGGCGAGCAGTACTTC. The encoded protein is CAWSGTGEQYF. The full variable domain, with the rest looked up from reference TRBV30 and TRBJ2-7, is SQTIHQWPATLVQPVGSPLSLECTVEGTSNPNLYWYRQAAGRGLQLLFYSVGIGQISSEVPQNLSASRPQDRQFILSSKKLLLSDSGFYLCAWSGTGEQYFGPGTRLTVT.